This TCR beta chain was obtained from a study of T cell changes during pregnancy in multiple sclerosis. V was cut by 5 bases and J by 6 bases, with 22 bases left in between. CDR3 length equals 16 residues. Germline V CDR1 and CDR2: SGHAT, FQNNGV. Here immunoSEQ multiplex PCR was the method, and the copy in TCRdb shows in-frame clones only, minus some. The table records 35,000 or so clones, roughly 90% of them present only once. The sample in question was CD4+ T cells from peripheral blood mononuclear cells, obtained after pregnancy. This TCR was recovered from a female donor in good health, enrolled as a control in a pregnancy study. The chain has TRBV11-2 and TRBJ1-1, with no clear D. The CDR3 here is CASSNPAGAPFAEAFF. DNA for the CDR3: TGTGCCAGCAGCAACCCGGCGGGTGCTCCTTTCGCTGAAGCTTTCTTT.